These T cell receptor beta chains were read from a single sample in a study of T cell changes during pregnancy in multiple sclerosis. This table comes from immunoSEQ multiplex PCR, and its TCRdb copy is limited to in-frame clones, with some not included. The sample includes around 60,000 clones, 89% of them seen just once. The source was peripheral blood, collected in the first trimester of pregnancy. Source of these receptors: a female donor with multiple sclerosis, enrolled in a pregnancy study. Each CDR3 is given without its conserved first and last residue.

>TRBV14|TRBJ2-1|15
ASSQDWGLAGYNEQF
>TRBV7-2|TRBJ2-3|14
ASTPGQGPSTDTQY
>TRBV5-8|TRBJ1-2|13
ASSPRQDTNYGYT
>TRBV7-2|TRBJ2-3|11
ASRETSTDTQY
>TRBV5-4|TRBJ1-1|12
ASSLAGGSIEAF
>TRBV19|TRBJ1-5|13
ASGGDRVNNQPQH
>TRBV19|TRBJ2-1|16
ASRGTARGGAIGYEQF
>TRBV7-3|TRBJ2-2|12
ASSLYRDTGELF
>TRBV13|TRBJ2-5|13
ASSQGGTSLETQY
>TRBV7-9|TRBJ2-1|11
ASSLELYNEQF
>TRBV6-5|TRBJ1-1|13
ASSYTGTGGGEAF
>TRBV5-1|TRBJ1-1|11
ASSRTVGPEAF
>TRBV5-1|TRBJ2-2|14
ASSSGTGAYAGELF
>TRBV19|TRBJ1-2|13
ASSIGGTEVGGYT
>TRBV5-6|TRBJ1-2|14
ASSLVGTGANYGYT
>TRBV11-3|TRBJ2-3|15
ASSLDSGQGYTDTQY
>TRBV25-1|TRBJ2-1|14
ASSLGRTSSYNEQF
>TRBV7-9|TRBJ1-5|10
ASSLETQPQH
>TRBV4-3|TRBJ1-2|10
ASIWRVKGYT
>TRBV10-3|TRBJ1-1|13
AICATEPMNTEAF
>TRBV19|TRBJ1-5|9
ASSAPGPQH